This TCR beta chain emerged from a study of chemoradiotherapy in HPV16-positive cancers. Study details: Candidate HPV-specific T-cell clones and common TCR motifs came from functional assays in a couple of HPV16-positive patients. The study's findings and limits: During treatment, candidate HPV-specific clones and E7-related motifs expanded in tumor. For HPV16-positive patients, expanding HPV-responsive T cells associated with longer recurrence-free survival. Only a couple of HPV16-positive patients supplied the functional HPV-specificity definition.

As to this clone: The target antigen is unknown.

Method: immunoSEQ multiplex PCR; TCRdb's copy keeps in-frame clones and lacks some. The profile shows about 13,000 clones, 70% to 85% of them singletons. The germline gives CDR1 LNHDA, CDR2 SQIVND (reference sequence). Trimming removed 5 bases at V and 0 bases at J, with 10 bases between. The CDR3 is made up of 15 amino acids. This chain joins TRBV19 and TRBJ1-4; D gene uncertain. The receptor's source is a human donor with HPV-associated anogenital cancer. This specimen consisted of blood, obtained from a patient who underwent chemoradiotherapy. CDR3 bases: TGTGCCAGTAGTGAGGTAACCGCAACTAATGAAAAACTGTTTTTT. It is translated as CASSEVTATNEKLFF.